This T cell receptor beta chain stems from a study of cytomegalovirus exposure and HLA in healthy donors. Comments on this clone: The antigen is not known.

CDR1 is MGHRA, CDR2 YSYEKL, per germline. This CDR3 comprises 16 residues. Trimming took off 6 bases at V and 4 bases at J, with 21 bases between the two ends. Study-wide points: The later analysis indicated that the majority of CMV-associated TCR beta chains appeared HLA-restricted. Confirmation was obtained in vitro that three CMV-associated chains are specific for CMV antigens. Judged likely to be a sequencing artifact was a cluster of highly shared sequence variants. Analysis was carried out at a later point, and it linked a missense DCLRE1C variant to TCR beta V- and J-gene trimming.

PCR primers comprised 60 Vbeta and 13 Jbeta primers. Here immunoSEQ multiplex PCR was the method, and the copy in TCRdb shows in-frame clones only, minus some. The table lists around 150,000 clones, over 60% of them singletons. Sequenced: PBMCs. The sequence was collected from a woman between 40 and 50 years old in good health and CMV-seronegative. The chain uses TRBV4-1 and TRBJ1-1; a possible D gene is TRBD1 (5 bases). Here the CDR3 DNA reads TGCGCCAGCAGTCGCACGCCTCAGGGTATTTTCACTGAAGCTTTCTTT. It specifies CASSRTPQGIFTEAFF.